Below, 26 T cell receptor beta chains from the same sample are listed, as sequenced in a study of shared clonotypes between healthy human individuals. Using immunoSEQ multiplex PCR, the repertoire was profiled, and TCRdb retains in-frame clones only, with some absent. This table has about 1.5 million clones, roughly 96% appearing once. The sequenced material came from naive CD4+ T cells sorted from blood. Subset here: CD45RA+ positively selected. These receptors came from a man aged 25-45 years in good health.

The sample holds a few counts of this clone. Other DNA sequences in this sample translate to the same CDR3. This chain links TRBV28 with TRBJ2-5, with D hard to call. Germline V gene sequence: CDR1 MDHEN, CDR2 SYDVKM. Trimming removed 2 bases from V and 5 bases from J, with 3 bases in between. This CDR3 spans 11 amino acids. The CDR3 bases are TGTGCCAGCAGTTTACGGGAGACCCAGTACTTC. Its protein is CASSLRETQYF.

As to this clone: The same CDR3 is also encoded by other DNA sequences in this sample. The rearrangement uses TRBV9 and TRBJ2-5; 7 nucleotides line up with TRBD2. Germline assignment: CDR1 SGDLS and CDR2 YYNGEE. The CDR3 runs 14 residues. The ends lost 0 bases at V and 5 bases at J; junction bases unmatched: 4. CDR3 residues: CASSVGVGGETQYF. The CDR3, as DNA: TGTGCCAGCAGCGTAGGCGTCGGGGGGGAGACCCAGTACTTC.

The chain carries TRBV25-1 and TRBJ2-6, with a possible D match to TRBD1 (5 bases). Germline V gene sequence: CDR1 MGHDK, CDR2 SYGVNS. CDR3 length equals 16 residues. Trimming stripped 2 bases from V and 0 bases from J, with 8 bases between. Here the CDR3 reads CASSEQGNSGANVLTF. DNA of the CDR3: TGTGCCAGCAGTGAACAGGGAAACTCTGGGGCCAACGTCCTGACTTTC.

The CDR3 coding sequence is TGCAGGGGGAGGGGAGCCTACGAGCAGTACTTC. It codes for CRGRGAYEQYF. The rearrangement uses TRBV29-1 and TRBJ2-7; 7 nucleotides agree with TRBD2. The CDR3 sequence is 11 residues long. Germline CDR1 is SQVTM and CDR2 is ANQGSEA.

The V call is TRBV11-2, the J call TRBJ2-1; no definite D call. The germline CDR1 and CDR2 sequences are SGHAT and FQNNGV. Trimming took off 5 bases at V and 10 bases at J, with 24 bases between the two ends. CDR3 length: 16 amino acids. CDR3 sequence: CASSLRVSSKEEEQFF. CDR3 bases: TGTGCCAGCAGCCTAAGGGTTAGCAGCAAGGAAGAGGAGCAGTTCTTC.

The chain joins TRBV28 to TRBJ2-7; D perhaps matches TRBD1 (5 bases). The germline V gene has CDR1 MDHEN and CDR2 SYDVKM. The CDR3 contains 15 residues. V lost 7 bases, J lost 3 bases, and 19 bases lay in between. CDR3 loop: CASILSTEHSYEQYF. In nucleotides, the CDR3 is TGTGCCAGCATCTTATCGACAGAACACAGCTACGAGCAGTACTTC.

CDR3 sequence reads: CASTATKTGGTTDTQYF. The CDR3 coding sequence is TGTGCCAGTACCGCCACGAAGACAGGGGGCACTACAGATACGCAGTATTTT. The rearrangement joins TRBV19 to TRBJ2-3; 10 bases match TRBD1. V lost 7 bases and J lost 3; bases outside the gene matches: 13. Germline CDR1 is LNHDA and CDR2 is SQIVND (reference sequence). The CDR3 spans 17 residues.

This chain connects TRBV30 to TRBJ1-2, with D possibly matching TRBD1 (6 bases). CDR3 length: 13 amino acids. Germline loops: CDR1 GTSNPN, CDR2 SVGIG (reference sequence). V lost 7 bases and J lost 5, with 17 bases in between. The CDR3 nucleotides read TGTGCCTCGTCCCGGGACACTAGATATGGCTACACCTTC. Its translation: CASSRDTRYGYTF.

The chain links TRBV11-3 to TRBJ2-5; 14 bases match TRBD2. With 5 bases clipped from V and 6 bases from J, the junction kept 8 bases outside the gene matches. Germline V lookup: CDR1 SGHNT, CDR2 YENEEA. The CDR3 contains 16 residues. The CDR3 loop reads CASSPRLAGGVKTQYF. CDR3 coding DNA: TGTGCCAGCAGCCCTAGACTAGCGGGAGGGGTAAAGACCCAGTACTTC.

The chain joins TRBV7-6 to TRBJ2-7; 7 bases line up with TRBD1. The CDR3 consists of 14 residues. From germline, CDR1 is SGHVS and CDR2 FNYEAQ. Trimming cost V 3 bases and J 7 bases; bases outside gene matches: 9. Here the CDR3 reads CASSFFEGAEEQYF. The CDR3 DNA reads TGTGCCAGCAGCTTTTTCGAGGGGGCGGAAGAGCAGTACTTC.

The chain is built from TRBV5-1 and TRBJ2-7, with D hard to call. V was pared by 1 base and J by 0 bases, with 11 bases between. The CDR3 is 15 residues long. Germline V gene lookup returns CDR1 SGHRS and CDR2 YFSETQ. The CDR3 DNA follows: TGCGCCAGCAGCTTGAGGGCCCACAGCTCCTACGAGCAGTACTTC. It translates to CASSLRAHSSYEQYF.

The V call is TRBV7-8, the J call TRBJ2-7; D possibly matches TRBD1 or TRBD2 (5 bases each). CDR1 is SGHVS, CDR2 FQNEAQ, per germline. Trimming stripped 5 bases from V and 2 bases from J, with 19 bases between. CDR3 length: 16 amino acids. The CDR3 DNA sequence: TGTGCCAGCAGCCATAGCGCCCAGGGATTCCCCTACGAGCAGTACTTC. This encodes CASSHSAQGFPYEQYF.

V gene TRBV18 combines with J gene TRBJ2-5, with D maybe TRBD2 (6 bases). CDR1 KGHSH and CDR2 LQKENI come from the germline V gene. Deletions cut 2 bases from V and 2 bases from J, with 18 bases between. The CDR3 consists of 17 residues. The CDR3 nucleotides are TGTGCCAGCTCACCAAATCCCGCGGGGTTCGGGCAAGAGACCCAGTACTTC. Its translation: CASSPNPAGFGQETQYF.

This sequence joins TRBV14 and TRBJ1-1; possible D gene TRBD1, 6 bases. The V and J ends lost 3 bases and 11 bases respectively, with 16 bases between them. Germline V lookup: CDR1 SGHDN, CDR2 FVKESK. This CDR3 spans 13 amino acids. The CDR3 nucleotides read TGTGCCAGCAGCCACCTCGGACAGTCAAGCGCTTTCTTT. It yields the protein CASSHLGQSSAFF.

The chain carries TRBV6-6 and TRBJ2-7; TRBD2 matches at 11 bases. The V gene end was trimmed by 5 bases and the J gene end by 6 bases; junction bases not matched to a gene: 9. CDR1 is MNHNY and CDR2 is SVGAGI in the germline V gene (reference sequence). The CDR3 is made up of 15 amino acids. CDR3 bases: TGTGCCAGCAGTCAACTAGCGGGAGAATGGGGCGAGCAGTACTTC. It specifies CASSQLAGEWGEQYF.

The CDR3 protein is CSVSKGPYGYTF. The CDR3 region has the DNA TGCAGCGTCTCAAAGGGCCCCTATGGCTACACCTTC. The chain uses TRBV29-1 and TRBJ1-2, with unresolved D. This CDR3 has 12 residues. Trimming pared 6 bases from V and 4 bases from J, leaving 12 bases between. The germline V gene has CDR1 SQVTM and CDR2 ANQGSEA.

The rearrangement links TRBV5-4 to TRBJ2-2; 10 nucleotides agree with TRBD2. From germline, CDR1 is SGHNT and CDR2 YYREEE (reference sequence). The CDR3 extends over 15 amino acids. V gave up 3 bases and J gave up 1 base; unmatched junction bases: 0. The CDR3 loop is CASSSSGRNTGELFF. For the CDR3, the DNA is TGTGCCAGCAGCTCTAGCGGGAGGAACACCGGGGAGCTGTTTTTT.

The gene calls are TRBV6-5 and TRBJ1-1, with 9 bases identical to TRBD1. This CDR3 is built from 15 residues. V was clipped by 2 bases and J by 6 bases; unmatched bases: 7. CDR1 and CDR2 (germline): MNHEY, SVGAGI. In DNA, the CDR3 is TGTGCCAGCAGTTACCGTACAGGGGGCCTGGCTGAAGCTTTCTTT. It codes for CASSYRTGGLAEAFF.

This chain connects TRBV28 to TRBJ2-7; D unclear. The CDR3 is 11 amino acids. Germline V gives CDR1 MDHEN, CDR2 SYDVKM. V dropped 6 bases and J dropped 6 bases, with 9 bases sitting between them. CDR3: CASSEFFEQYF. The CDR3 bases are TGTGCCAGCAGCGAGTTCTTCGAGCAGTACTTC. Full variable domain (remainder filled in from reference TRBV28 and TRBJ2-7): DVKVTQSSRYLVKRTGEKVFLECVQDMDHENMFWYRQDPGLGLRLIYFSYDVKMKEKGDIPEGYSVSREKKERFSLILESASTNQTSMYLCASSEFFEQYFGPGTRLTVT.

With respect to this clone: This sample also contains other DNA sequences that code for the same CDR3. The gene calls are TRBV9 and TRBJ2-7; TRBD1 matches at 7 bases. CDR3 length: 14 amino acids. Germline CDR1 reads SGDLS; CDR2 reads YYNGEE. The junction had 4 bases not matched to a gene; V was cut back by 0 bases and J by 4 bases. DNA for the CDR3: TGTGCCAGCAGCGTAGAAGGGGGCGGATACGAGCAGTACTTC. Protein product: CASSVEGGGYEQYF.

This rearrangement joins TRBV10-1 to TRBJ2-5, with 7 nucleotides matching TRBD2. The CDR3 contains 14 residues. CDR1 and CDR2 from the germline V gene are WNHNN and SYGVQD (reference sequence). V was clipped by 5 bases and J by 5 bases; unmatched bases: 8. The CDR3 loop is CASSPGRVQETQYF. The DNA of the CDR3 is TGCGCCAGCAGTCCTGGGAGGGTTCAGGAGACCCAGTACTTC.

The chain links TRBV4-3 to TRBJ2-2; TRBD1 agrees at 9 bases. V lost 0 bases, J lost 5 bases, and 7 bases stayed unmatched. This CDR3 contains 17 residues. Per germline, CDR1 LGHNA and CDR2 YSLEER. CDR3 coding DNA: TGCGCCAGCAGCCAAGAAACAGGGGGCCTAGGGACCGGGGAGCTGTTTTTT. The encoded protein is CASSQETGGLGTGELFF.

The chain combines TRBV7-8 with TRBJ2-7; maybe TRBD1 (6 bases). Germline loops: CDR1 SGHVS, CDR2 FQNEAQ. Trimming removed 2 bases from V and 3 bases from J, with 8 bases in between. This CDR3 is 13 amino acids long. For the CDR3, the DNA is TGTGCCAGCAGCTTACAGGGGTTCTACGAGCAGTACTTC. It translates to CASSLQGFYEQYF. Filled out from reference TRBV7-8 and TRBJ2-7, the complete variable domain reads GAGVSQSPRYKVAKRGQDVALRCDPISGHVSLFWYQQALGQGPEFLTYFQNEAQLDKSGLPSDRFFAERPEGSVSTLKIQRTQQEDSAVYLCASSLQGFYEQYFGPGTRLTVT.

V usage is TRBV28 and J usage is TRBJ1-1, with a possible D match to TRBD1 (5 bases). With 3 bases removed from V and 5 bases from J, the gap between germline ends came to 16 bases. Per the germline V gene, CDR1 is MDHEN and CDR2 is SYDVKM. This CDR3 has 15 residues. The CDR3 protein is CASSLGWGSLTEAFF. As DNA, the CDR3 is TGTGCCAGCAGTTTGGGGTGGGGCTCCCTGACTGAAGCTTTCTTT.

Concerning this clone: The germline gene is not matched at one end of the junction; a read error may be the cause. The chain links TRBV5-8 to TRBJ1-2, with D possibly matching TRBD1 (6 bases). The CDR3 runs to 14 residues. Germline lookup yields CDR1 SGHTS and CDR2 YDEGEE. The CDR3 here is CASSLDRPYYGYTF. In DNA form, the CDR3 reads TGTGCCAGCAGTTTGGACAGACCTTACTATGGCTACACCTTC.

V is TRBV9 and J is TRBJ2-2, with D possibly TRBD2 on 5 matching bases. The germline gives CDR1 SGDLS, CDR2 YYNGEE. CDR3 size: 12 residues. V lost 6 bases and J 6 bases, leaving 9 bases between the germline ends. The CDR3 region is CASNGEPGELFF. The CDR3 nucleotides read TGTGCCAGCAACGGGGAGCCCGGGGAGCTGTTTTTT.